This TCR beta chain stems from a study of shared clonotypes between healthy human individuals. Turning to the study itself: Serving as donors were a couple of women and three men, whose ages spanned 18 to 49.

The study drew all its donors from Caucasian adults living in Nashville, Tennessee. Overall study results and limits: The study generally estimated greater richness for naive than memory subsets.

Assay used: immunoSEQ multiplex PCR; TCRdb lists only in-frame clones, some missing. Seen here are millions of clones, more than 80% observed once, and the top ten hold more than 0.12%. Trimming cost V 1 base and J 4 bases, with 11 bases left between them. Germline assignment: CDR1 SGHRS and CDR2 YFSETQ. This CDR3 spans 14 amino acids. This clone was counted a few times. Its antigen is not known. This clonotype was sampled from a man aged 18 to 30 in good health. The chain combines TRBV5-1 with TRBJ1-2; D remains ambiguous. Input material: naive CD4+ T cells sorted from blood. Noted subset: CD45RA+ positively selected. The chain's CDR3 is CASSLTVEGYGYTF. The CDR3 DNA reads TGCGCCAGCAGCTTGACGGTCGAGGGCTATGGCTACACCTTC.